This entry features one T cell receptor beta chain sequence. This clonotype occurred a few times. Its specific antigen is unknown. No base quality values were provided; no much bigger clone lies one nucleotide off. V trim: 5 bases; J trim: 4 bases; unmatched bases: 5. The CDR3 covers 14 residues, taking in both the cysteine and the phenylalanine. Just the 42-base CDR3 DNA is kept, in frame starting at base 1. The instrument was an Illumina NovaSeq 6000. Using 5'RACE with constant-segment primers, TCRalpha and TCRbeta cDNA libraries were constructed, with sample barcodes and unique molecular identifiers added in the process. Trizol reagent was used to extract RNA from every sample. Amplification of the libraries took two PCR steps, and the second step added a second sample barcode plus Illumina TruSeq adapters. Sequencing of the libraries was done on an Illumina NovaSeq, producing 2 x 150 bp paired-end reads. Concerning the study's data processing: Demultiplexing of reads and collapsing into UMI-guided consensus sequences were performed with migec v1.2.7. Using mixcr v2.1.11, UMI consensuses were aligned to TRA and TRB V and J templates and then assembled into clonotypes. Clonotypes were classified as expanded or contracted when called significant by both edgeR and NoisET, with noise models trained on biological replicates. For edgeR calls, the cutoffs were a false discovery rate-adjusted p below 0.01 and a log2 fold-change threshold of 1. PCA with hierarchical clustering of max-normalized trajectories of the 1000 most abundant clonotypes was used as exploratory dynamics analysis. Each responding clone was given a CD4 or CD8 phenotype based on the CD4+ and CD8+ repertoires, which had been sequenced separately. In-frame beta chains were kept once TCRdb had trimmed the public reads at Q25 with fastp and called clones with MiXCR. Each record represents a unique CDR3 protein, reported with the most common genes and DNA among its rows. The authors' filters were not applied to this entry. This sample comprises approximately 300,000 distinct CDR3 sequences, 15% to 20% of them detected only once. Jointly, the top ten make up 20% to 25% of the sample.

Ficoll-Paque density gradient centrifugation was the method used to isolate PBMCs. The data belong to a study of T-cell memory formation after mild COVID-19 (dated by TCRdb to about 2021). Describing the broader study: TCR sequence clusters from the two donors were found to be largely donor specific. Longitudinal TCRalpha and TCRbeta repertoire sequencing tracked T-cell clones expanding and contracting after mild COVID-19 in a couple of donors. The cohort comprised two young, previously healthy adult volunteers, one female and one male. The paper as a whole reports these results and caveats: Contracting CD4+ clones turned up mainly in the CM and EM memory subsets, whereas EMRA was where CD8+ clones were enriched. The study included only two mild cases, and larger cohorts that include severe cases with pre-infection samples were judged to be necessary. SARS-CoV-2 specificity of the second-wave clones peaking on day 37 was not confirmed. From day 15 to 85, contracting clones showed balanced CD4/CD8 phenotypes, whereas a second wave of clones that expanded from day 15 to 37 leaned towards CD4+. Some responding clones were detected in pre-infection memory, suggesting pre-existing cross-reactive memory T cells joined the SARS-CoV-2 response.

The source is a man between 18 and 29 years old who had mild COVID-19 (a few samples of this study predate the infection). The sample titles of this study are shuffled in the database, so cell type and time point are left out; the donor was told from shared clones. The chain uses TRBV12-3 or TRBV12-4 and TRBJ2-5, with TRBD2 identical over 9 junction bases. What was sequenced was PBMCs or a T cell subset sorted from them (not recorded which). DNA sequence: TGTGCCAGCAGTCCGGGACTAGCCATAGAGACCCAGTACTTC. The translation is CASSPGLAIETQYF.